A single sample gave rise to the 16 T cell receptor beta chains below, sequenced in a study of OX40 agonist ivuxolimab in advanced cancers. Sequencing used immunoSEQ multiplex PCR; TCRdb keeps in-frame clones, though not all of them. The data show tens of thousands of clones, with roughly 90% seen just once and around 48% held by the top ten. Specimen: CD4+ or CD8+ T cells sorted from blood, collected in a trial of the OX40 agonist ivuxolimab. The receptors were sampled from an adult with an advanced solid tumor such as melanoma, head and neck, liver or kidney cancer.

The gene calls are TRBV28 and TRBJ2-3; D not certain. The germline V and J ends were trimmed by 6 bases and 5 bases, with 18 bases remaining between them. This CDR3 is built from 15 residues. Germline V gene sequence: CDR1 MDHEN, CDR2 SYDVKM. In DNA form, the CDR3 reads TGTGCCAGCAGCCCTAGTTTAAATGGGATAGATACGCAGTATTTT. Translated, it gives CASSPSLNGIDTQYF.

J is TRBJ1-2 and V is TRBV27; D is uncertain. The V gene's germline CDR1 is MNHEY and CDR2 SMNVEV (reference sequence). This CDR3 is 13 amino acids long. V was pared by 2 bases and J by 4 bases, with 8 bases between. In DNA form, the CDR3 reads TGTGCCAGCAGTTTAGGAGGGAGCTATGGCTACACCTTC. The encoded protein is CASSLGGSYGYTF.

This sequence joins TRBV5-1 and TRBJ2-3; 12 bases align to TRBD2. CDR1 is SGHRS and CDR2 is YFSETQ in the germline V gene. The CDR3 contains 15 residues. V shed 5 bases and J 6 bases; nucleotides not matched to a gene: 7. The CDR3 DNA is TGCGCCAGCAGACGGACTAGCGGGGCGTCCGATACGCAGTATTTT. This translates into CASRRTSGASDTQYF.

V usage is TRBV21-1 and J usage is TRBJ2-7; the table's TRBD2 call for D was not verified on the DNA. TRBV21-1 is deemed a pseudogene. The CDR3 runs to 15 residues. The CDR3 DNA reads as TGTGCCAGCAGCAATAAAGTACCTCCGGGGGACGAGCAGTACTTC. Translation: CASSNKVPPGDEQYF.

V is TRBV29-1 and J is TRBJ2-7; unclear D gene. V was clipped by 2 bases and J by 5 bases, with 19 bases between them. Germline V gives CDR1 SQVTM, CDR2 ANQGSEA. The CDR3 consists of 15 residues. CDR3 DNA sequence: TGCAGCGTTGAATTGAGGACCCACCTGGTCCACGAGCAGTACTTC. Its protein product is CSVELRTHLVHEQYF.

This clone was recorded a few times. V usage is TRBV6-5 and J usage is TRBJ2-2, with TRBD1 matching over 9 bases. The J segment lost 7 bases and the V segment lost 4 bases, leaving 7 bases of the junction unmatched. This CDR3 has 15 amino acids. The germline CDR1 and CDR2 sequences are MNHEY and SVGAGI. As DNA, the CDR3 is TGTGCCAGCAGTTCCGGGACAGGGTGGAGCGGGGAGCTGTTTTTT. Translated, it gives CASSSGTGWSGELFF.

This clone came up once. The chain combines TRBV2 with TRBJ1-6, with unresolved D. The germline CDR1 and CDR2 sequences are SNHLY and FYNNEI. The CDR3 sequence is 16 residues long. Trimming cost V 3 bases and J 1 base, with 10 bases left between them. CDR3 region: CASSDEVGSYNSPLHF. The DNA for the CDR3 is TGTGCCAGCAGTGATGAGGTTGGATCCTATAATTCACCCCTCCACTTT.

The V gene is TRBV29-1, the J gene TRBJ2-2, with a weak D call TRBD1 (6 bases). The CDR3 is made up of 13 amino acids. The germline V gene encodes CDR1 SQVTM and CDR2 ANQGSEA. Trimming stripped 3 bases from V and 3 bases from J, with 8 bases between. CDR3 in DNA: TGCAGCGTTGATACAGGGTACACCGGGGAGCTGTTTTTT. It codes for CSVDTGYTGELFF.

The chain carries TRBV9 and TRBJ1-1; D is possibly TRBD1 (5 bases). CDR1 and CDR2 from the germline V gene are SGDLS and YYNGEE. The germline V and J ends were trimmed by 2 bases and 7 bases, with 12 bases remaining between them. This CDR3 contains 13 residues. CDR3 protein: CASSVSDSLEAFF. CDR3 in DNA: TGTGCCAGCAGCGTTTCTGACAGCCTTGAAGCTTTCTTT.

The rearrangement joins TRBV28 to TRBJ1-1; D unresolved. This CDR3 region has 14 residues. Germline CDR1 is MDHEN and CDR2 is SYDVKM. V was pared by 3 bases and J by 3 bases, with 11 bases between. CDR3 loop: CASSLGSLDTEAFF. CDR3 DNA sequence: TGTGCCAGCAGTTTGGGGTCCTTGGACACTGAAGCTTTCTTT. The full variable domain, in which reference TRBV28 and TRBJ1-1 provide the parts outside the CDR3, is DVKVTQSSRYLVKRTGEKVFLECVQDMDHENMFWYRQDPGLGLRLIYFSYDVKMKEKGDIPEGYSVSREKKERFSLILESASTNQTSMYLCASSLGSLDTEAFFGQGTRLTVV.

CDR3 in amino acids: CASSLERNLYGYTF. The CDR3 DNA reads TGTGCCAGCAGCTTAGAACGGAATCTCTATGGCTACACCTTC. The V call is TRBV7-2, the J call TRBJ1-2, with D unclear. The length of the CDR3 is 14 residues. CDR1 is SGHTA and CDR2 is FQGNSA in the germline V gene. Trimming took off 1 base at V and 4 bases at J, with 10 bases between the two ends.

This chain uses TRBV7-8 with TRBJ1-5; tentative D call: TRBD1 (5 bases). Trimming took 6 bases from V and 2 from J, leaving 8 bases between them. This CDR3 comprises 13 residues. The germline V gene encodes CDR1 SGHVS and CDR2 FQNEAQ. CDR3 protein: CASRRGGNQPQHF. The CDR3 DNA reads as TGTGCCAGCAGAAGGGGTGGCAATCAGCCCCAGCATTTT.

This rearrangement joins TRBV9 to TRBJ1-3; D is uncertain. CDR1 is SGDLS and CDR2 is YYNGEE in the germline V gene. This CDR3 is 15 amino acids long. Deletions cut 4 bases from V and 0 bases from J, with 11 bases between. Here the CDR3 reads CASSSSEGSGNTIYF. CDR3 nucleotide sequence: TGTGCCAGCAGCTCCTCCGAGGGCTCTGGAAACACCATATATTTT.

V gene TRBV6-6 combines with J gene TRBJ2-2; no definite D call. Germline lookup yields CDR1 MNHNY and CDR2 SVGAGI (reference sequence). The CDR3 extends over 13 amino acids. V was clipped by 2 bases and J by 4 bases, with 5 bases between them. The CDR3 DNA reads as TGTGCCAGCAGTTACGCACGCACCGGGGAGCTGTTTTTT. Its protein product is CASSYARTGELFF.

This clone is a singleton in its sample. This chain connects TRBV7-3 to TRBJ2-1; weak D call: TRBD1 (5 bases). From germline, CDR1 is SGHTA and CDR2 FQGTGA. The CDR3 covers 14 residues. The ends were cut back, 2 bases at V and 7 bases at J, with 12 bases in the middle. CDR3 nucleotide sequence: TGTGCCAGCAGCTTAGCCCAGGGCTGGAATGAGCAGTTCTTC. It specifies CASSLAQGWNEQFF.

This CDR3 reads CASMFGSQRDGYTF. DNA of the CDR3: TGTGCCAGCATGTTCGGCTCCCAAAGGGATGGCTACACCTTC. The chain uses TRBV6-5 and TRBJ1-2; unclear D gene. Trimming cost V 7 bases and J 6 bases, with 18 bases left between them. The V gene's germline CDR1 is MNHEY and CDR2 SVGAGI. This CDR3 region has 14 residues.